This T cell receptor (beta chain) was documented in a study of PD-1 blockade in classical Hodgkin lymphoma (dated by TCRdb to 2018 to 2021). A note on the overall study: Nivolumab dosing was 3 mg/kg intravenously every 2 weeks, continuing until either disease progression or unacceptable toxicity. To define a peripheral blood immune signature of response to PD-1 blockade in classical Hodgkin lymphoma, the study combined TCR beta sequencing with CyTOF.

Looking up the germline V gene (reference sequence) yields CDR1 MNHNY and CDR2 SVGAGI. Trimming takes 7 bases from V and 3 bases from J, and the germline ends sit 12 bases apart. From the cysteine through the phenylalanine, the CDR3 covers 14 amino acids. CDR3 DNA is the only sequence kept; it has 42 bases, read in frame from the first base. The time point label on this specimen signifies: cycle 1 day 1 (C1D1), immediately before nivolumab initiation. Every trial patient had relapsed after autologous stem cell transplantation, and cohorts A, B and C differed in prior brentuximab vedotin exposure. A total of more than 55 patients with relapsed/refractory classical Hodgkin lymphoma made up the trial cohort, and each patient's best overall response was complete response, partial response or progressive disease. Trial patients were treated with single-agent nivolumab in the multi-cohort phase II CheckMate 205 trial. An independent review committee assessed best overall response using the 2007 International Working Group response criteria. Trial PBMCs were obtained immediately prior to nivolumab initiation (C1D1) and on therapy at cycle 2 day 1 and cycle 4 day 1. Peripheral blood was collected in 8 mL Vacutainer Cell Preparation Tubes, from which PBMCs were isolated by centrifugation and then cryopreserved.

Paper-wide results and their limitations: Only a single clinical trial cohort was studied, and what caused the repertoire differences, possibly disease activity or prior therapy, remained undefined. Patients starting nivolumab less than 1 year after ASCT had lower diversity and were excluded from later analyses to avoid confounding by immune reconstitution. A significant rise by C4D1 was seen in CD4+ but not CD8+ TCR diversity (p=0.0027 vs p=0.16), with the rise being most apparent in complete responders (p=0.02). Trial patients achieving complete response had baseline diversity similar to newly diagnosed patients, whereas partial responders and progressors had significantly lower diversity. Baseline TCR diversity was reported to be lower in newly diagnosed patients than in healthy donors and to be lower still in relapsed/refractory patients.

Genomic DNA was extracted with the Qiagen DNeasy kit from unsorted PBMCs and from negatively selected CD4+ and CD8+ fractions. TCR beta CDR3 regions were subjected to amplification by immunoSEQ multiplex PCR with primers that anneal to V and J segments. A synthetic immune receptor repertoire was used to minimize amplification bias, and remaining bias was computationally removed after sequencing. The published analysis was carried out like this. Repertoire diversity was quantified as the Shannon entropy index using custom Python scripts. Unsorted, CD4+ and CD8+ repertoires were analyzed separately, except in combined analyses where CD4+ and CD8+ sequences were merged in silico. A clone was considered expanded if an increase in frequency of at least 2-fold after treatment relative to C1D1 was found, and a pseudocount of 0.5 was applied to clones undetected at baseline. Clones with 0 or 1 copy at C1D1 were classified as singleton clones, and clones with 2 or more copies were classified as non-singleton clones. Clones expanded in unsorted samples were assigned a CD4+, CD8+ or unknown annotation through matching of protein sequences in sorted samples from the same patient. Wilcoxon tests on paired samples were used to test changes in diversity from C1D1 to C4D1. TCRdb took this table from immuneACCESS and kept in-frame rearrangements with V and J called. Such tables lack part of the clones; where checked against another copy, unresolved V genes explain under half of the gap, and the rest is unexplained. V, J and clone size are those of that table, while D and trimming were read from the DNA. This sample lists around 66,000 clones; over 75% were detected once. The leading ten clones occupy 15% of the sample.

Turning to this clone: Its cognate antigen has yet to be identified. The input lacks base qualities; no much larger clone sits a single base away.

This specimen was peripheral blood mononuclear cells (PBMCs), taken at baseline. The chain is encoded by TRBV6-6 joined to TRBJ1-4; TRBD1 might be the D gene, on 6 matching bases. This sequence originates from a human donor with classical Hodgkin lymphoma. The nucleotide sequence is TGTGCCAGCATCCCGACAGGAGCTAATGAAAAACTGTTTTTT. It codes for CASIPTGANEKLFF.